This entry describes one TCR beta chain. This sample was included in a study of tumor T cells in aggressive B-cell lymphoma. Repertoires were generated with immunoSEQ multiplex PCR, while TCRdb's copy carries only in-frame clones and drops some. The sample lists about 2,000 clones, approximately 79% occurring once. The sequenced sample was tumor tissue. This clonotype was obtained from an adult with diffuse large B cell lymphoma.

The CDR3 coding sequence is TGTGCCAGCAGTTGGACAGATAGCTCCTACGAGCAGTACTTC. This codes for CASSWTDSSYEQYF. This chain connects TRBV27 to TRBJ2-7; tentatively, D is TRBD1 (6 bases). Germline lookup yields CDR1 MNHEY and CDR2 SMNVEV (reference sequence). With 4 bases removed from V and 0 bases from J, the gap between germline ends came to 10 bases. The CDR3 consists of 14 residues.